Described below is a single T cell receptor (beta chain) sequence and its context. This sample was included in a study of blood T cell repertoires in COVID-19. Across the whole study: The United States, Italy and Spain provided the acute and convalescent COVID-19 samples. From T cells, B-cell-depleted T cells, or PBMCs came the material, which was cDNA or gDNA.

Sequenced by immunoSEQ multiplex PCR; TCRdb stores in-frame clones only, minus some. There are about 40,000 clones in the sample; around 87% occur only once, and around 10% lies in the top ten. This clonotype was sampled from a woman older than 75 with active COVID-19. The source material was peripheral blood.

The chain's CDR3 is CASSSPIPGQGLGTEAFF. CDR3 in DNA: TGTGCCAGCAGTTCACCCATACCGGGACAGGGTTTAGGGACTGAAGCTTTCTTT. The chain employs TRBV6-2 or TRBV6-3 and TRBJ1-1; 9 positions agree with TRBD1. The CDR3 loop spans 18 amino acids. Germline lookup yields CDR1 MNHEY and CDR2 SVGEGT. After removal of 4 bases from V and 5 bases from J, the junction contained 17 bases not matched to a gene.